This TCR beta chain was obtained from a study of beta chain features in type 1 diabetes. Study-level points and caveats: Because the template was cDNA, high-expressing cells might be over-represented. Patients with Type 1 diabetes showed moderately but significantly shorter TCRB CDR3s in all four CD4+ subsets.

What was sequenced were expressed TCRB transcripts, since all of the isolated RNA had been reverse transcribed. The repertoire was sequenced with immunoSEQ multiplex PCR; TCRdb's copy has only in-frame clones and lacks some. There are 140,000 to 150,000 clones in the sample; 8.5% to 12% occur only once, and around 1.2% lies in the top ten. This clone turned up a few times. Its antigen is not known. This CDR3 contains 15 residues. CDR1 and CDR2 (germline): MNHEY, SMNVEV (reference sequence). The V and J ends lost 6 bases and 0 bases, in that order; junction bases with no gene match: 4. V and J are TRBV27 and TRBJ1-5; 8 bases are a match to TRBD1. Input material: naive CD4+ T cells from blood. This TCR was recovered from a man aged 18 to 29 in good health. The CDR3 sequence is CASSQDRDSNQPQHF. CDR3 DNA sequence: TGTGCCAGCAGCCAGGACAGGGATAGCAATCAGCCCCAGCATTTT.